The T cell receptor (beta chain) described here comes from a study of CD4+ T cells in melanoma. Overall study findings and caveats: CD8+ T cell, macrophage and B cell function reportedly correlated with neoantigen-specific CD4+ T cells. Neoantigen-specific CD4+ T cells in melanoma reportedly had diverse differentiation states.

As concerns this clone: Its antigen is as yet unknown.

Repertoires were generated with immunoSEQ multiplex PCR, while TCRdb's copy carries only in-frame clones and drops some. The table has over 130,000 clones, around nine tenths seen once. V lost 3 bases to trimming and J lost 4 bases; unmatched junction nucleotides: 6. In germline, CDR1 is KGHSH, CDR2 LQKENI. CDR3 length equals 15 residues. This chain connects TRBV18 to TRBJ2-1, with TRBD2 matching 7 bases. The clonotype was recovered from a human donor with melanoma. For the CDR3, the DNA is TGTGCCAGCTCACCCAAAGCGGGGCGATACAATGAGCAGTTCTTC. Amino acid sequence: CASSPKAGRYNEQFF.